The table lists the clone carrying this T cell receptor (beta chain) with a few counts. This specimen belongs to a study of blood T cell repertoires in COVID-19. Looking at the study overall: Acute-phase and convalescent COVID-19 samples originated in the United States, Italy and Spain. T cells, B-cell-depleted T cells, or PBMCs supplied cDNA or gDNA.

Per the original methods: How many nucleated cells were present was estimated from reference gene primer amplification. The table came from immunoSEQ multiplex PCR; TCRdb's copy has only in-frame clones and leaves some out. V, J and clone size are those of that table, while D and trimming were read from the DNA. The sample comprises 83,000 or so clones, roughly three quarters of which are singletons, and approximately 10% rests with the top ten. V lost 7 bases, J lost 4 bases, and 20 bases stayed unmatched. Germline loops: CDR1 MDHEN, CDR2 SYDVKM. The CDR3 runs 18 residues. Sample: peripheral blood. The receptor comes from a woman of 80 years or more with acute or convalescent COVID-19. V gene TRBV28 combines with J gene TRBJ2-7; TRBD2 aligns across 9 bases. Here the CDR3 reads CASMMGGGASGILYEQYF. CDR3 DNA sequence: TGTGCCAGCATGATGGGGGGTGGGGCTAGCGGGATTTTATACGAGCAGTACTTC.